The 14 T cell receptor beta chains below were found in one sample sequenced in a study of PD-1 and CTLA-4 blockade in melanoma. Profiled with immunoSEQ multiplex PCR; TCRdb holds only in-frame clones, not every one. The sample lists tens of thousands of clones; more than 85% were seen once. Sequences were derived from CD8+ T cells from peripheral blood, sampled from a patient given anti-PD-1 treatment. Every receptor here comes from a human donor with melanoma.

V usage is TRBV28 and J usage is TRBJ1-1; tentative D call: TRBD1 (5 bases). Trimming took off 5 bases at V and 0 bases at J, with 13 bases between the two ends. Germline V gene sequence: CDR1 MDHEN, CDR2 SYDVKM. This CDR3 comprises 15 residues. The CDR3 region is CASSPMEGLNTEAFF. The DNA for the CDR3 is TGTGCCAGCAGTCCTATGGAGGGGTTGAACACTGAAGCTTTCTTT.

CDR3 DNA: TGTGCCAGCAGCCAATCGATCAACAGAAGCAATCAGCCCCAGCATTTT. Encoded protein: CASSQSINRSNQPQHF. The rearrangement uses TRBV14 and TRBJ1-5; D is unclear. V shed 2 bases and J shed 1 base, with 12 bases lying between them. From germline, CDR1 is SGHDN and CDR2 FVKESK. The CDR3 totals 16 residues. Looking up the rest from reference TRBV14 and TRBJ1-5 gives the full variable domain: EAGVTQFPSHSVIEKGQTVTLRCDPISGHDNLYWYRRVMGKEIKFLLHFVKESKQDESGMPNNRFLAERTGGTYSTLKVQPAELEDSGVYFCASSQSINRSNQPQHFGDGTRLSIL.

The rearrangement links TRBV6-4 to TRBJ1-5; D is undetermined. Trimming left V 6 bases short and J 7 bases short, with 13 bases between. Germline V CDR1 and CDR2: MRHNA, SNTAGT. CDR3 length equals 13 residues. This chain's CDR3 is CASSPEPFQPQHF. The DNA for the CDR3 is TGTGCCAGCAGCCCTGAGCCGTTCCAGCCCCAGCATTTT.

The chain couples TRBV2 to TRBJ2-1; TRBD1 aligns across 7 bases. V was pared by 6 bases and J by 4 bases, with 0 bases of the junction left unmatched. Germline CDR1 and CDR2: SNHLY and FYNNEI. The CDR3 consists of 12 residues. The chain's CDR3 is CASRDRYNEQFF. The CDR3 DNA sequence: TGTGCCAGCAGGGACAGGTACAATGAGCAGTTCTTC.

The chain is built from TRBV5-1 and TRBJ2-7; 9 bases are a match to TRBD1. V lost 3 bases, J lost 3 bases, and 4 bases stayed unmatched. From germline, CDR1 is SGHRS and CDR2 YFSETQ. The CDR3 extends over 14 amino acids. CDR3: CASSWGDRDYEQYF. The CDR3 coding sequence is TGCGCCAGCAGCTGGGGGGACAGGGACTACGAGCAGTACTTC.

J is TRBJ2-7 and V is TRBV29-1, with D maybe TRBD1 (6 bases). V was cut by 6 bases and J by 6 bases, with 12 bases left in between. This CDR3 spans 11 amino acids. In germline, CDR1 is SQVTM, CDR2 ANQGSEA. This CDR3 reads CSVTLGGEQYF. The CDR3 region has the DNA TGCAGCGTCACCTTAGGGGGCGAGCAGTACTTC.

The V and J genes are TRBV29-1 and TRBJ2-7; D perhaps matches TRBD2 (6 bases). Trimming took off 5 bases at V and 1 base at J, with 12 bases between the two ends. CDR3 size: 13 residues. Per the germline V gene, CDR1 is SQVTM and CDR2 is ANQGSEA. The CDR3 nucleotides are TGCAGCGTTATCGGGACTGTATCCTACGAGCAGTACTTC. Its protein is CSVIGTVSYEQYF.

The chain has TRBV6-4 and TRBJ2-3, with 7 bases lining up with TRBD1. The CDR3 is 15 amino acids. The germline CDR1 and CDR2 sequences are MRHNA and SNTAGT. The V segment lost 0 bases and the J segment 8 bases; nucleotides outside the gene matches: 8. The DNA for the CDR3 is TGTGCCAGCAGTGACTCCGCAGGGGGTATTGGTACGCAGTATTTT. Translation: CASSDSAGGIGTQYF.

The chain's CDR3 is CASSLDRETSEQFF. The CDR3 coding sequence is TGTGCCAGCAGCTTGGACAGGGAAACGAGTGAGCAGTTCTTC. V gene TRBV5-4 combines with J gene TRBJ2-1, with D tentatively TRBD1 (6 bases). The CDR3 totals 14 residues. CDR1 and CDR2 (germline): SGHNT, YYREEE (reference sequence). V lost 0 bases and J 9 bases, leaving 13 bases between the germline ends. Using reference TRBV5-4 and TRBJ2-1 for the parts outside the CDR3, the full variable domain is ETGVTQSPTHLIKTRGQQVTLRCSSQSGHNTVSWYQQALGQGPQFIFQYYREEENGRGNFPPRFSGLQFPNYSSELNVNALELDDSALYLCASSLDRETSEQFFGPGTRLTVL.

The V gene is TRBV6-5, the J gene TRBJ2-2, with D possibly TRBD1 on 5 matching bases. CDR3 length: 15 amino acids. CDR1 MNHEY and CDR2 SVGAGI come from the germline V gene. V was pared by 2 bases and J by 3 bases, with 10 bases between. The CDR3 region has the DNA TGTGCCAGCAGTTACGAAGGGGCGCACACCGGGGAGCTGTTTTTT. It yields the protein CASSYEGAHTGELFF.

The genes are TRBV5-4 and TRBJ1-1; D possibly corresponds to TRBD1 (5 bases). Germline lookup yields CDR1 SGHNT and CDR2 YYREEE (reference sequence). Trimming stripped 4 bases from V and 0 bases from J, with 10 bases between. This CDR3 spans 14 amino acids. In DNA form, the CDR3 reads TGTGCCAGCAGCGGCGGGACGTTGAACACTGAAGCTTTCTTT. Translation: CASSGGTLNTEAFF.

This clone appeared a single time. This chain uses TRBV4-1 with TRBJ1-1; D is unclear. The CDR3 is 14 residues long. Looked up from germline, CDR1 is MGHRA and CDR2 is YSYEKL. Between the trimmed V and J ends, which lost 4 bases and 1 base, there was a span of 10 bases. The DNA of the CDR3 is TGCGCCAGCAGCCCATCCCCAGAGAACACTGAAGCTTTCTTT. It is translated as CASSPSPENTEAFF.

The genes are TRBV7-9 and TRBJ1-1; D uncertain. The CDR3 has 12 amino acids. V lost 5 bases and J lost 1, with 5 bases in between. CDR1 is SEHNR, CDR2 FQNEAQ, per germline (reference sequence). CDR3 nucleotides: TGTGCCAGCAGCGCGGGGAACACTGAAGCTTTCTTT. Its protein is CASSAGNTEAFF.

The CDR3, as DNA: TGCGCCAGCAGCCAAGGTTGGGAGCTGTTTTTT. It yields the protein CASSQGWELFF. The chain combines TRBV4-1 with TRBJ2-2; no clear D gene. This CDR3 region has 11 residues. V lost 1 base and J lost 9, with 3 bases in between. Germline assignment: CDR1 MGHRA and CDR2 YSYEKL.